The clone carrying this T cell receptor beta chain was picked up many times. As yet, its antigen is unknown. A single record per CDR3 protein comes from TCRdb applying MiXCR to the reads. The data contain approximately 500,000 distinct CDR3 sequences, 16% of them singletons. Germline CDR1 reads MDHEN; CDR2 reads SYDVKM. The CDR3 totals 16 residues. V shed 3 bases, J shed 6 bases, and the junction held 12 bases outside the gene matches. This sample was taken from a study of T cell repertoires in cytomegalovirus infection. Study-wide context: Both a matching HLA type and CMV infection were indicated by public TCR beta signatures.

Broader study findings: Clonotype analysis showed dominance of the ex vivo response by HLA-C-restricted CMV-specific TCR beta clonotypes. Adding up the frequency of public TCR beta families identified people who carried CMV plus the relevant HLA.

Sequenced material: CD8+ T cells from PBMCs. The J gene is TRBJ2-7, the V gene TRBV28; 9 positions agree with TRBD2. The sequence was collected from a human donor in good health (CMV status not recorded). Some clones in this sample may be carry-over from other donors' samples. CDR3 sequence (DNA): TGTGCCAGCAGTTTTCCGGGGGCGGGAGGGTTATCCGAGCAGTACTTC. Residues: CASSFPGAGGLSEQYF.